A selection of T cell receptor beta chains follows, all from one sample in a study of shared clonotypes between healthy human individuals. Method: immunoSEQ multiplex PCR; TCRdb's copy keeps in-frame clones and lacks some. The sample consists of about 1.4 million clones, 96% of them appearing once. What was sequenced was naive CD4+ T cells sorted from blood. These receptors were collected from a man aged 30-40 years in good health. The CDR3 runs from the conserved cysteine through the conserved F or W. Each record gives: clone size, D gene, V gene, J gene, CDR3 DNA, CDR3 protein. A D gene is named only where the DNA matches it firmly. Clone sizes are given selectively: once, few, many, or a class where the clone is expanded.

.,.,TRBV7-2,TRBJ1-5,TGTGCCAGCAGCCACCCGGGCCCTAATCAGCCCCAGCATTTT,CASSHPGPNQPQHF
.,.,TRBV5-4,TRBJ2-7,TGTGCCAGCAGCCGGAACAGATTCTCCTACGAGCAGTACTTC,CASSRNRFSYEQYF
.,.,TRBV7-6,TRBJ2-7,TGTGCCAGCAGCTTAGCGCGCTCCTACGAGCAGTACTTC,CASSLARSYEQYF
.,.,TRBV21-1,TRBJ2-7,TGTGCCAGCAGCAAAGGCCGGGACAGGGAGGAATACGAGCAGTACTTC,CASSKGRDREEYEQYF
few,.,TRBV29-1,TRBJ2-5,TGCAGCGTTCGAAGCGGGGAGACCCAGTACTTC,CSVRSGETQYF
.,.,TRBV7-9,TRBJ2-7,TGTGCCAGCAGCCTAACCTACGAGCAGTACTTC,CASSLTYEQYF
.,.,TRBV5-4,TRBJ1-1,TGTGCCAGCAAGTCAGGGAGGAGAACTGAAGCTTTCTTT,CASKSGRRTEAFF
.,.,TRBV7-1,TRBJ1-5,TGTGCCAGCAGCTCCGGCCGGGGGTCCGGTCAGCCCCAGCATTTT,CASSSGRGSGQPQHF
.,TRBD1,TRBV7-9,TRBJ2-1,TGTGCCAGCAGCAGGGACAGGGCCTCCTACAATGAGCAGTTCTTC,CASSRDRASYNEQFF
.,TRBD1,TRBV27,TRBJ2-1,TGTGCCAGCAGAACAAGGACAGGGTCCTACGATGAGCAGTTCTTC,CASRTRTGSYDEQFF
.,.,TRBV7-2,TRBJ2-6,TGTGCCAGCAGCTTAAGACTCACACTCCCTGGGGCCAACGTCCTGACTTTC,CASSLRLTLPGANVLTF
.,TRBD2,TRBV18,TRBJ2-1,TGTGCCAGCTCACCAGCTAGCGGCTCCTACAATGAGCAGTTCTTC,CASSPASGSYNEQFF
.,.,TRBV4-1,TRBJ2-7,TGCGCCAGCAGCCCACCAAGGACCCTACGGGGCTACGAGCAGTACTTC,CASSPPRTLRGYEQYF
.,.,TRBV5-1,TRBJ1-1,TGCGCCAGCAGCACCGGAAACCTGAACACTGAAGCTTTCTTT,CASSTGNLNTEAFF
.,.,TRBV5-1,TRBJ1-1,TGCGCCAGCAGCTTGGACAGTCCCAACACTGAAGCTTTCTTT,CASSLDSPNTEAFF
.,.,TRBV4-1,TRBJ1-1,TGCGCCAGCAGCCAAGACGGGGGATGGAACACTGAAGCTTTCTTT,CASSQDGGWNTEAFF
.,.,TRBV28,TRBJ1-1,TGTGCCAGCAACCACGGGGTACGGGACACTGAAGCTTTCTTT,CASNHGVRDTEAFF
.,.,TRBV27,TRBJ1-2,TGTGCCAGCAGTTTAAGCCAGGGGTATGGCTACACCTTC,CASSLSQGYGYTF
.,.,TRBV5-1,TRBJ2-3,TGCGCCAGCTCCCTAGCGTTGTCCGATACGCAGTATTTT,CASSLALSDTQYF
.,TRBD2,TRBV29-1,TRBJ2-7,TGCAGCGTTGATCGTTGGGGAGCTAGCGGGGGCCCCTACGAGCAGTACTTC,CSVDRWGASGGPYEQYF
.,TRBD1,TRBV28,TRBJ1-5,TGTGCCAGCAGCCCAGGGGGCCCGAATCAGCCCCAGCATTTT,CASSPGGPNQPQHF
.,TRBD1,TRBV6-1,TRBJ2-3,TGTGCCAGCAGCAGACAGGGGGCCACAGATACGCAGTATTTT,CASSRQGATDTQYF
.,.,TRBV5-4,TRBJ2-7,TGTGCCAGCAGGGGAGGAGGAGGGCCACACGAGCAGTACTTC,CASRGGGGPHEQYF
.,.,TRBV29-1,TRBJ1-1,TGCAGCGTCCGAAGTGCAGTGTTCAGCACTGAAGCTTTCTTT,CSVRSAVFSTEAFF
.,.,TRBV7-3,TRBJ2-1,TGTGCCAGCAGCTTAGCCGGAAGCTCCTACAATGAGCAGTTCTTC,CASSLAGSSYNEQFF
.,.,TRBV9,TRBJ2-1,TGTGCCAGCAGCGTACTTCTACACAATGAGCAGTTCTTC,CASSVLLHNEQFF
.,.,TRBV27,TRBJ1-5,TGTGCCAGCAGCTTAAGGGCAGGGCACCAGCCCCAGCATTTT,CASSLRAGHQPQHF
.,TRBD1,TRBV5-6,TRBJ2-5,TGTGCCAGCAGCTTGGAACTCGACAGGGAAGGAGAGACCCAGTACTTC,CASSLELDREGETQYF
.,.,TRBV6-5,TRBJ2-7,TGTGCCAGCGCGTTCAGGGGAGGTCACGAGCAGTACTTC,CASAFRGGHEQYF
.,.,TRBV9,TRBJ2-5,TGTGCCAGCAGCGTAGCTGGGGAGACCCAGTACTTC,CASSVAGETQYF
.,.,TRBV4-2,TRBJ1-4,TGTGCCAGCAGCCAAGAGAGACAGTCCAATGAAAAACTGTTTTTT,CASSQERQSNEKLFF
.,.,TRBV15,TRBJ1-4,TGTGCCACGAAAATAGGCACTGCAACTAATGAAAAACTGTTTTTT,CATKIGTATNEKLFF
.,TRBD2,TRBV6-1,TRBJ2-1,TGTGCCACTTCGAAACCCGGGACTAGCGGGCAGTTCTTC,CATSKPGTSGQFF
once,.,TRBV11-3,TRBJ2-7,TGTGCCAGCTACCTCGACAGCGAGCAGTACTTC,CASYLDSEQYF
.,.,TRBV2,TRBJ2-3,TGTGCCAGCAGCCCGATGGTACTCAATACGCAGTATTTT,CASSPMVLNTQYF
.,.,TRBV27,TRBJ2-2,TGTGCCAGCAGTTCCAAGCAGGGCAATACCGGGGAGCTGTTTTTT,CASSSKQGNTGELFF
.,.,TRBV6-6,TRBJ2-2,TGTGCCAGCACCTACACCGGGGAGCTGTTTTTT,CASTYTGELFF